Detailed here is one T cell receptor (beta chain). Only a few counts were recorded for this clonotype. No cognate antigen has been identified for it. Per-base quality was not reported, and no clone a single base away is much larger than it. The library was prepared using PCR. The run used an Illumina HiSeq 2500. To normalize quantification of the TCRbeta repertoire, the TCR libraries were built with molecular barcoding that relied on unique molecular identifiers. TCRdb reanalyzed the raw reads on its own, using fastp at Q25 for trimming and MiXCR for clone calling, and kept in-frame beta chains. For every CDR3 protein sequence, its rows merge into one entry that carries the most common genes and DNA. This sample is represented by hundreds of thousands of distinct CDR3 sequences; roughly 15% of them were singletons. Together, the top ten hold around 0.96% of the sample. CDR1 SGHVS and CDR2 FQNEAQ are derived from the germline V gene. Reading from cysteine to phenylalanine, the CDR3 counts 14 amino acids. Only the CDR3 DNA stays, 42 bases, in frame from base 1. From V the trimming removes 6 bases and from J it removes 7 bases, while the gene matches leave 8 bases of the junction unaccounted for.

The sample belongs to a study of T-cell reconstitution after alpha-beta-depleted transplantation in children (dated by TCRdb to 2015 to 2016). Context from the whole study: Using TCR repertoire profiling, the study followed T-cell immune reconstitution in a quantitative way in children after TCRalphabeta/CD19-depleted allogeneic hematopoietic cell transplantation.

The source material was PBMCs from the stem cell graft donor, sampled from the stem cell graft. The receptor's source is a human donor who donated a stem cell graft to a child with acute myeloid leukemia. Recombination linked TRBV7-8 to TRBJ1-1, with TRBD1 identical over 10 junction bases. This receptor carries the CDR3 CASSRAGTGVEAFF. The DNA reads TGTGCCAGCAGTCGGGCCGGGACAGGGGTTGAAGCTTTCTTT.